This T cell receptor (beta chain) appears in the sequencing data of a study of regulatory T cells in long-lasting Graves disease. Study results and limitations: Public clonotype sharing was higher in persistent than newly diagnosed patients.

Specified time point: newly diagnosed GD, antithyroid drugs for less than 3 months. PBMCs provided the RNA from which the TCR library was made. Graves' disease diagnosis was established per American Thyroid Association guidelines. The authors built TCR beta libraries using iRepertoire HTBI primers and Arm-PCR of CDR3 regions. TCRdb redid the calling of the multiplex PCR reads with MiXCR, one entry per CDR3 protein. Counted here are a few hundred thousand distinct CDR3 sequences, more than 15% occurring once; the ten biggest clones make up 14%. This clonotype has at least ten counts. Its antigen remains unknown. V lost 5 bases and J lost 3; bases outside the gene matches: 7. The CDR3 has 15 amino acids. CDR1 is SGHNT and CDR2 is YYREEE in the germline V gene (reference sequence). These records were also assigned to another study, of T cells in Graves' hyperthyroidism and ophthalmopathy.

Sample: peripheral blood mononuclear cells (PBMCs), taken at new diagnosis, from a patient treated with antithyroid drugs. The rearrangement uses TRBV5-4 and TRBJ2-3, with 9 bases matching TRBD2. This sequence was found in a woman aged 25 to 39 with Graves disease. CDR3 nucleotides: TGTGCCAGCAGTCCCTTAGCGGGGGTGACAGATACGCAGTATTTT. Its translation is CASSPLAGVTDTQYF.